These T cell receptor beta chains were read from a single sample in a study of shared clonotypes between healthy human individuals. Some clones are missing from TCRdb's copy, which holds only in-frame ones; the method was immunoSEQ multiplex PCR. The sample shows about 590,000 clones, less than 97% of them seen only once. Sequences were obtained from naive CD8+ T cells sorted from blood. Receptors originate from a woman aged 25 to 45 in good health. Each CDR3 is given with its conserved first and last residue. The order of the fields is D gene, clone size, V gene, J gene, CDR3 DNA, CDR3 protein. D genes are given only for firm matches. Some rows have no size entry. The others give once, few or many, or a class for an expanded clone.

>NA|NA|TRBV28|TRBJ1-5
TGTGCCAGCAGTCTGACGGGGGGGAGCCAGCCCCAGCATTTT
CASSLTGGSQPQHF
>TRBD1|NA|TRBV9|TRBJ1-3
TGTGCCAGCAGCGTAGGCGGACAGGGTGGAAACACCATATATTTT
CASSVGGQGGNTIYF
>TRBD1|NA|TRBV13|TRBJ2-1
TGTGCCAGCAGCAACAGAGGGACAGGGGGCCTTGAGCAGTTCTTC
CASSNRGTGGLEQFF
>NA|NA|TRBV2|TRBJ2-7
TGTGCCAGCAGCACGGACCTAAACTACGAGCAGTACTTC
CASSTDLNYEQYF
>NA|NA|TRBV5-1|TRBJ1-1
TGCGCCAGCAGCTTGGGTCGGGGCGCCAACACTGAAGCTTTCTTT
CASSLGRGANTEAFF
>NA|NA|TRBV28|TRBJ1-1
TGTGCCAGCAGTCGGGAGGGTATCGGAGGGACTGAAGCTTTCTTT
CASSREGIGGTEAFF
>NA|NA|TRBV6-1|TRBJ2-7
TGTGCCAGCACGGGACTCTCCTACGAGCAGTACTTC
CASTGLSYEQYF
>NA|NA|TRBV5-1|TRBJ2-3
TGCGCCAGCAGGGAGGGCGGAACTAGCACAGATACGCAGTATTTT
CASREGGTSTDTQYF
>TRBD2|NA|TRBV30|TRBJ2-7
TGTGCCTGGAGAGAGCGGGAGGGCCTCTACGAGCAGTACTTC
CAWREREGLYEQYF
>NA|few|TRBV7-9|TRBJ1-3
TGTGCCAGCTCAGGGGCGCGTGGAAACACCATATATTTT
CASSGARGNTIYF
>NA|NA|TRBV7-8|TRBJ2-3
TGTGCCAGCAGCAGGAGGACAGTAGCTAGCACAGATACGCAGTATTTT
CASSRRTVASTDTQYF
>TRBD2|NA|TRBV10-3|TRBJ2-7
TGTGCCATCACAGCGGGAGGGCCGTGGGACGAGCAGTACTTC
CAITAGGPWDEQYF
>TRBD2|NA|TRBV28|TRBJ2-5
TGTGCCAGCAGTTTTTTCCTAGCGGGAGTGGGAGGCAAAGAGACCCAGTACTTC
CASSFFLAGVGGKETQYF
>NA|NA|TRBV11-2|TRBJ2-7
TGTGCCAGCAGCTTAGATTACGGGCAGGGAGGCGAGCAGTACTTC
CASSLDYGQGGEQYF
>NA|NA|TRBV25-1|TRBJ2-7
TGTGCCAGCAGGTCAAACCGGGACGGAAGCTCCTACGAGCAGTACTTC
CASRSNRDGSSYEQYF
>NA|once|TRBV2|TRBJ2-1
TGTGCCAGTACCTGGGGTCCCAATGAGCAGTTCTTC
CASTWGPNEQFF
>TRBD1|NA|TRBV19|TRBJ1-4
TGTGCCAGTAGCCCCGGGACAGTGACAACTAATGAAAAACTGTTTTTT
CASSPGTVTTNEKLFF
>NA|NA|TRBV11-2|TRBJ2-7
TGTGCCAGCAGCTTAGACAGTACCTACGAGCAGTACTTC
CASSLDSTYEQYF
>NA|NA|TRBV6-1|TRBJ2-7
TGTGCCAGCAGTGAACGGGACGGACGGACCTACGAGCAGTACTTC
CASSERDGRTYEQYF
>NA|NA|TRBV21-1|TRBJ2-4
NA
CASSKNWGAGAYIQYF
>NA|NA|TRBV28|TRBJ2-7
TGTGCCAGCAACCGACCCCCGGTCGAGCAGTACTTC
CASNRPPVEQYF
>TRBD2|NA|TRBV14|TRBJ2-3
TGTGCCAGCAGCCAAACCGGGACTAGCCACACAGATACGCAGTATTTT
CASSQTGTSHTDTQYF
>NA|NA|TRBV6-6|TRBJ2-3
TGTGCCAGCAGTCCCACAGTTGGCCCATCCAGGCAGACGCAGTATTTT
CASSPTVGPSRQTQYF